The rows below give T cell receptor beta chains drawn from one sample of a study of T cells in localized non-small cell lung cancer. Profiled with immunoSEQ multiplex PCR; TCRdb holds only in-frame clones, not every one. The sample records about 43,000 clones, around 90% being singletons. This material consisted of PBMCs, taken before any cancer treatment. The receptor set was obtained from a woman aged 35-75 years with stage II lung adenocarcinoma. CDR3s include the opening cysteine and the closing phenylalanine or tryptophan. The D gene is left open where the match is weak. Rows give clone size only sometimes, using once, few, many, or a class for an expanded clone.

clone_size: NA
d_call: TRBD2
v_call: TRBV29-1
j_call: TRBJ2-7
cdr3_nt: TGCAGCGTAATAGCGGGAGGGTCGGGGGAGCAGTACTTC
cdr3_aa: CSVIAGGSGEQYF

clone_size: few
d_call: TRBD1
v_call: TRBV19
j_call: TRBJ1-2
cdr3_nt: TGTGCCAGTAACTTACAGGGGTACTATGGCTACACCTTC
cdr3_aa: CASNLQGYYGYTF

clone_size: NA
d_call: NA
v_call: TRBV7-9
j_call: TRBJ2-7
cdr3_nt: TGTGCCAGCAGCTTAGGCACCCCGGTGGGGGCAAGAGCCTACGAGCAGTACTTC
cdr3_aa: CASSLGTPVGARAYEQYF

clone_size: NA
d_call: TRBD1
v_call: TRBV19
j_call: TRBJ2-5
cdr3_nt: TGTGCCAGTAGTATAGCCCATGGACAGGGACAAGAGACCCAGTACTTC
cdr3_aa: CASSIAHGQGQETQYF

clone_size: NA
d_call: TRBD1
v_call: TRBV5-5
j_call: TRBJ2-3
cdr3_nt: TGTGCCAGCAGCTTGGGTCATACAGGGGACGCAGATACGCAGTATTTT
cdr3_aa: CASSLGHTGDADTQYF

clone_size: NA
d_call: NA
v_call: TRBV27
j_call: TRBJ1-5
cdr3_nt: TGTGCCAGCAGTTCCACATTATTGGGTAGCAATCAGCCCCAGCATTTT
cdr3_aa: CASSSTLLGSNQPQHF

clone_size: NA
d_call: NA
v_call: TRBV7-4
j_call: TRBJ2-7
cdr3_nt: TGTGCCAGCAGCTTCCGAAAGGGGGTTATAGCGCCCTACGAGCAATACTTC
cdr3_aa: CASSFRKGVIAPYEQYF

clone_size: NA
d_call: NA
v_call: TRBV27
j_call: TRBJ1-1
cdr3_nt: TGTGCCAGCAGTCGTTGGTTGAACACTGAAGCTTTCTTT
cdr3_aa: CASSRWLNTEAFF

clone_size: once
d_call: TRBD1
v_call: TRBV5-6
j_call: TRBJ2-6
cdr3_nt: TGTGCCAGCAGCACGGGGACAGGTTCGGACTCTGGGGCCAACGTCCTGACTTTC
cdr3_aa: CASSTGTGSDSGANVLTF

clone_size: NA
d_call: NA
v_call: TRBV19
j_call: TRBJ1-1
cdr3_nt: TGTGCCAGTACCAGGGGTTCTGAAGCTTTCTTT
cdr3_aa: CASTRGSEAFF

clone_size: NA
d_call: NA
v_call: TRBV11-1
j_call: TRBJ2-6
cdr3_nt: TGTGCCAGCAGCTTAATCAGAAGCTCTGGGGCCAACGTCCTGACTTTC
cdr3_aa: CASSLIRSSGANVLTF

clone_size: NA
d_call: TRBD1
v_call: TRBV5-4
j_call: TRBJ2-7
cdr3_nt: TGTGTCAGCAGCTTACAGGGGGACTACGAGCAGTACTTC
cdr3_aa: CVSSLQGDYEQYF

clone_size: NA
d_call: TRBD2
v_call: TRBV13
j_call: TRBJ2-1
cdr3_nt: TGTGCCAGCAGCACCCCCGGGACTAGCGGGAGTTATGAGCAGTTCTTC
cdr3_aa: CASSTPGTSGSYEQFF

clone_size: few
d_call: TRBD1
v_call: TRBV6-5
j_call: TRBJ1-5
cdr3_nt: TGTGCCAGCAGCCCGGACAGGATCAATCAGCCCCAGCATTTT
cdr3_aa: CASSPDRINQPQHF

clone_size: NA
d_call: TRBD1
v_call: TRBV7-6
j_call: TRBJ1-2
cdr3_nt: TGTGCCAGCAGCCCATATCCATCCGGGACAGCGAACCTTTACTATGGCTACACCTTC
cdr3_aa: CASSPYPSGTANLYYGYTF

clone_size: NA
d_call: TRBD2
v_call: TRBV5-1
j_call: TRBJ2-3
cdr3_nt: TGCGCCAGCAGCTTGACTAGCGGGGTCACAGATACGCAGTATTTT
cdr3_aa: CASSLTSGVTDTQYF

clone_size: NA
d_call: NA
v_call: TRBV5-8
j_call: TRBJ1-2
cdr3_nt: TGTGCCAGCAGCTTACTGGAAAACTATGGCTACACCTTC
cdr3_aa: CASSLLENYGYTF

clone_size: NA
d_call: TRBD1
v_call: TRBV7-8
j_call: TRBJ1-3
cdr3_nt: TGTGCCAGCAGCAGCAGGGGGCAAGGAAACACCATATATTTT
cdr3_aa: CASSSRGQGNTIYF

clone_size: NA
d_call: TRBD1
v_call: TRBV5-1
j_call: TRBJ2-5
cdr3_nt: TGCGCCAGCAGCTTCAACCCGGGACAGCAAGAGACCCAGTACTTC
cdr3_aa: CASSFNPGQQETQYF

clone_size: few
d_call: NA
v_call: TRBV20-1
j_call: TRBJ1-1
cdr3_nt: TGCAGTGCTAGATGGCTGACGGAAGCTTTCTTT
cdr3_aa: CSARWLTEAFF

clone_size: NA
d_call: TRBD1
v_call: TRBV2
j_call: TRBJ2-7
cdr3_nt: TGTGCCAGCCAACTAACAGGGGTGAGCTACGAGCAGTACTTC
cdr3_aa: CASQLTGVSYEQYF

clone_size: NA
d_call: TRBD1
v_call: TRBV4-1
j_call: TRBJ1-5
cdr3_nt: TGCGCCAGCAGCCAAGTACCTTACTGGACAGGGGGCCGGAGCAATCAGCCCCAGCATTTT
cdr3_aa: CASSQVPYWTGGRSNQPQHF

clone_size: once
d_call: NA
v_call: TRBV19
j_call: TRBJ2-3
cdr3_nt: TGTGCCAGTAGTAGTTGGCAGGGGACAGATACGCAGTATTTT
cdr3_aa: CASSSWQGTDTQYF

clone_size: once
d_call: NA
v_call: TRBV7-3
j_call: TRBJ2-6
cdr3_nt: TGTGCCAGCAGCTTACCCGGGGCCAACGTCCTGACTTTC
cdr3_aa: CASSLPGANVLTF

clone_size: NA
d_call: TRBD1
v_call: TRBV16
j_call: TRBJ1-1
cdr3_nt: TGTGCCAGCAGCCCTTCAGGGGGGAACACTGAAGCTTTCTTT
cdr3_aa: CASSPSGGNTEAFF

clone_size: NA
d_call: NA
v_call: TRBV5-6
j_call: TRBJ2-1
cdr3_nt: TGTGCCAGCAGCCCCACGAGACATATAACTAACAATGAGCAGTTCTTC
cdr3_aa: CASSPTRHITNNEQFF

clone_size: NA
d_call: NA
v_call: TRBV9
j_call: TRBJ2-7
cdr3_nt: TGTGCCAGCAGCGTAGTCCCGAGCTCCTACGAGCAGTACTTC
cdr3_aa: CASSVVPSSYEQYF

clone_size: NA
d_call: NA
v_call: TRBV9
j_call: TRBJ1-2
cdr3_nt: TGTGCCAGCAGCGTGGGGCTCTATGGCTACACCTTC
cdr3_aa: CASSVGLYGYTF

clone_size: NA
d_call: TRBD1
v_call: TRBV27
j_call: TRBJ1-2
cdr3_nt: TGTGCCAGCAGCCCAGCTCGACAGGGGACCTATGGCTACACCTTC
cdr3_aa: CASSPARQGTYGYTF

clone_size: once
d_call: TRBD2
v_call: TRBV19
j_call: TRBJ2-1
cdr3_nt: TGTGCCAGTAGGCTAGCGGGAGGCGCCTACAATGAGCAGTTCTTC
cdr3_aa: CASRLAGGAYNEQFF

clone_size: NA
d_call: NA
v_call: TRBV29-1
j_call: TRBJ2-7
cdr3_nt: TGCAGCGTTTCGGAAGGAGCGAGCGAGCAGTACTTC
cdr3_aa: CSVSEGASEQYF

clone_size: NA
d_call: NA
v_call: TRBV6-1
j_call: TRBJ1-2
cdr3_nt: TGTGCCAGCAGTGAACGGGAGATTCGTGCCTATGGCTACACCTTC
cdr3_aa: CASSEREIRAYGYTF

clone_size: NA
d_call: TRBD1
v_call: TRBV7-6
j_call: TRBJ1-2
cdr3_nt: TGTGCCAGCAGCTTGGACAGGGGGTATGGCTACACCTTC
cdr3_aa: CASSLDRGYGYTF

clone_size: NA
d_call: NA
v_call: TRBV18
j_call: TRBJ2-1
cdr3_nt: TGTGCCAGCTCACCCGGGTTGAATGAGCAGTTCTTC
cdr3_aa: CASSPGLNEQFF

clone_size: NA
d_call: NA
v_call: TRBV7-8
j_call: TRBJ2-3
cdr3_nt: TGTGCCAGCAGCTCGGGCCGTTCGGCCACAGATACGCAGTATTTT
cdr3_aa: CASSSGRSATDTQYF

clone_size: NA
d_call: NA
v_call: TRBV18
j_call: TRBJ2-7
cdr3_nt: TGTGCCAGCTCACCGGCCTTTAACTCCTACGAGCAGTACTTC
cdr3_aa: CASSPAFNSYEQYF

clone_size: NA
d_call: NA
v_call: TRBV6-1
j_call: TRBJ2-2
cdr3_nt: TGTGCCAGCAAGAGGAGCGGAGGCACCGGGGAGCTGTTTTTT
cdr3_aa: CASKRSGGTGELFF

clone_size: NA
d_call: NA
v_call: TRBV10-1
j_call: TRBJ1-2
cdr3_nt: TGCGCCAGCAGTGTGGCAGGGTCCTATGGCTACACCTTC
cdr3_aa: CASSVAGSYGYTF

clone_size: NA
d_call: NA
v_call: TRBV5-1
j_call: TRBJ1-5
cdr3_nt: TGCGCCAGCAGCTTGGCTCTAAATCAGCCCCAGCATTTT
cdr3_aa: CASSLALNQPQHF

clone_size: NA
d_call: NA
v_call: TRBV28
j_call: TRBJ2-7
cdr3_nt: TGTGCCAGCAGCCCGCTTTCGGGCTATGCCACTCTTGAGCAGTACTTC
cdr3_aa: CASSPLSGYATLEQYF

clone_size: few
d_call: TRBD1
v_call: TRBV28
j_call: TRBJ1-1
cdr3_nt: TGTGCCAGCAGGACAGGGCCCGTGGGGACTGAAGCTTTCTTT
cdr3_aa: CASRTGPVGTEAFF

clone_size: NA
d_call: TRBD1
v_call: TRBV6-1
j_call: TRBJ1-5
cdr3_nt: TGTGCCAGCAGTGCTGAGGGGGCCGCTCAGCCCCAGCATTTT
cdr3_aa: CASSAEGAAQPQHF

clone_size: NA
d_call: TRBD1
v_call: TRBV6-5
j_call: TRBJ1-1
cdr3_nt: TGTGCCAGCAGTTACTCCAGGACAGGGGGATTAGTTTCGGCTTTCTTT
cdr3_aa: CASSYSRTGGLVSAFF